Each of the 6 T cell receptor beta chains below was sequenced from the same sample in a study of tumor-infiltrating lymphocytes in primary liver carcinoma. Blood RNA was derived from unsorted whole blood, and germline DNA was extracted too. The researchers produced TCR beta cDNA from about 510 ng total RNA with a constant-region primer. Three nested multiplex PCR rounds of slightly modified ARM-PCR generated TCR beta libraries. Amplification in the first two PCR rounds was performed using TRBV1-TRBV30 forward primers and a C-beta reverse primer for 10 cycles each. Each CDR3 protein is one row after TCRdb ran MiXCR on the multiplex PCR reads. This sample has roughly 330,000 distinct CDR3 sequences, with roughly two thirds found just once. The source material was peripheral blood. The source of these receptors is a man aged 35 to 55 with primary liver carcinoma and hepatitis B virus infection.

In regard to this clonotype: A clone one base away is much larger, so this may be a read error. The chain links TRBV6-5 to TRBJ2-3, with 8 positions matching TRBD1. The length of the CDR3 is 13 residues. Germline CDR1 MNHEY, CDR2 SVGAGI. Written as DNA, the CDR3 is TGTTCCAGCCAGGACAGGGACACAGATACGCAGTATTTT. This encodes CSSQDRDTDTQYF.

This clonotype turned up a few times. This rearrangement joins TRBV5-1 to TRBJ2-5; D may be TRBD2 (5 bases). Germline lookup yields CDR1 SGHRS and CDR2 YFSETQ. V shed 4 bases and J shed 4 bases, with 14 bases lying between them. The CDR3 consists of 14 residues. In nucleotides, the CDR3 is TGCGCCAGCAGCCTACGAGGAGGAGGAGAGACCCAGTACTTC. Translating gives CASSLRGGGETQYF. The full variable domain, with the rest looked up from reference TRBV5-1 and TRBJ2-5, is KAGVTQTPRYLIKTRGQQVTLSCSPISGHRSVSWYQQTPGQGLQFLFEYFSETQRNKGNFPGRFSGRQFSNSRSEMNVSTLELGDSALYLCASSLRGGGETQYFGPGTRLLVL.

Of note for this clonotype: This could be a read error, since a much larger clone is one nucleotide away. The genes are TRBV6-6 and TRBJ2-7; TRBD2 agrees at 7 bases. The V and J ends lost 2 bases and 0 bases, in that order; junction bases with no gene match: 16. The CDR3 totals 19 residues. Germline values: CDR1 MNHNY, CDR2 SVGAGI (reference sequence). The CDR3 is CASSYLSGMWPEGSYEQYF. In DNA, the CDR3 is TGTGCCAGCAGTTACCTCAGCGGGATGTGGCCGGAGGGCTCCTACGAGCAGTACTTC.

The chain links TRBV6-5 to TRBJ1-3; D remains ambiguous. This CDR3 has 16 residues. Germline CDR1 MNHEY, CDR2 SVGAGI. The V end was cut by 2 bases, the J end by 4 bases, with 15 bases between. The chain's CDR3 is CASSYSYKAGGNTIYF. CDR3 in DNA: TGTGCCAGCAGTTACAGTTACAAGGCGGGAGGAAACACCATATATTTT.

This clonotype has at least ten counts. V and J are TRBV5-4 and TRBJ2-1; TRBD2 aligns across 14 bases. The germline V gene has CDR1 SGHNT and CDR2 YYREEE (reference sequence). After removal of 4 bases from V and 5 bases from J, the junction contained 5 bases not matched to a gene. CDR3 length equals 16 residues. In nucleotides, the CDR3 is TGTGCCAGCAGCGTGGGACTAGCGGGAGCCAACAATGAGCAGTTCTTC. Amino acids: CASSVGLAGANNEQFF.

Comments on this clonotype: A read error is likely, as this CDR3 ends without the conserved phenylalanine or tryptophan. The gene calls are TRBV6-5 and TRBJ2-5, with a possible D match to TRBD2 (6 bases). Looked up from germline, CDR1 is MNHEY and CDR2 is SVGAGI. CDR3 length equals 13 residues. CDR3 region: CASSYSGQETQYL. The CDR3 DNA follows: TGTGCCAGCAGTTATAGCGGACAAGAGACGCAGTACCTC.